Given below is one T cell receptor beta chain in context. This receptor's antigen is unknown. The germline V gene encodes CDR1 LNHDA and CDR2 SQIVND (reference sequence). From V the trimming removes 3 bases and from J it removes 6 bases, while the gene matches leave 5 bases of the junction unaccounted for. The CDR3 numbers 15 residues from cysteine through phenylalanine. Only the CDR3 DNA is retained, 45 bases long and in frame from the first base. In total, roughly 670 healthy bone marrow donors made up the cohort. At the time of sampling, all cohort members were nominally healthy, though unrecorded immune exposures were likely present. The donor tested CMV seronegative, placing the donor among the 350 or so seronegative members of the cohort. Each donor provided a peripheral blood sample, and peripheral blood mononuclear cells were used for TCR beta sequencing. Genomic DNA extraction from the blood cell samples was performed with the Qiagen DNeasy Blood Extraction Kit.

The sample belongs to a study of cytomegalovirus exposure and HLA in healthy donors (dated by TCRdb to 2017 to 2019). As for the study more broadly: An earlier analysis of more than 550 of the donors reported under 300 Gb of sequence data and roughly 120 million unique TCR beta sequences obtained from 180 million or so T cells. Roughly 300 gigabases of sequencing data and about 92 million unique TCR sequences made up an early release that covered about 640 HLA-typed donors. Of the roughly 400 genotyped donors, about 80% fell in the genetic ancestry cluster associated with self-reported Caucasian donors. The study aimed to test whether signatures of past pathogen exposure could be identified by cataloging public T cell receptors. The study profiled the T cell repertoires of hundreds of subjects by immunosequencing and related them to cytomegalovirus serostatus. In addition to the first cohort of 500 to 850 subjects, a separate validation cohort of approximately 110 different subjects was used. To predict cytomegalovirus infection status, the study combined high-throughput TCR immunosequencing, statistical association of individual TCRs with disease status, and machine learning. A later analysis re-examined previously published TCR beta repertoires from just over 650 donors and added high-resolution HLA genotyping to investigate patterns of TCR occurrence. Rather than drawing on any new phenotypic data, the later analysis identified candidate immune exposures from TCR beta sequences and the way those sequences occurred across donors. To decide whether each TCR beta V gene segment behaved as functional or pseudogenic, an earlier analysis of fewer than 750 of the donors relied on high-throughput TCR beta sequencing. Donor age, sex, ethnicity and CMV serostatus were compiled together with the repertoire data. Genome-wide SNP genotypes for about 65% of the 666 donors were used in a later genetic analysis, which treated that subset as a discovery cohort. All discovery cohort repertoires had been generated on a single sequencing platform. HLA typing included class I and class II loci at four-digit resolution. The number of typed donors differed by locus: about 629-630 for A, B, C, DRB1 and DQB1; 500 to 550 for DQA1; roughly 600 for DPA1; and about 470 for DPB1. Four to six DR-DQ haplotypes were handled as single units for association and clustering, since linkage in the cohort was strong. Across approximately 400 genotyped donors of the cohort, an average of about 240,000 unique TCR beta nucleotide sequences per donor were sequenced, and roughly 18% of those sequences were non-productive. General study outcomes and caveats: In a later analysis, HLA-associated TCR beta chains showed more clonal expansion and lower generation probabilities than non-associated chains that were equally common. HLA typing was unavailable for some donors at each locus, so association tests used only the typed subset. V-gene and J-gene trimming of TCR beta chains was associated with a missense DCLRE1C variant in a later genetic analysis, and the association was replicated in an independent cohort. The cohort was sequenced for TCR beta chains only, and without alpha or paired-chain data the features that could be detected were limited. A cluster of highly shared sequence variants was judged likely to represent a technical artifact of the sequencing pipeline. A later analysis found that most CMV-associated TCR beta chains appeared HLA-restricted, with HLA associations seemingly driven largely by CMV exposure. A later analysis found that TCR association rates varied across HLA loci, with DRB1 alleles showing the most associated TCRs and HLA-C alleles the fewest. In an earlier analysis of a few hundred of the donors, most TCR beta V segments were observed in productive rearrangements about 87% or about 30% of the time, broadly matching IMGT annotations. The study listed 150 to 200 TCR beta chains as associated with cytomegalovirus. Some IMGT-functional V segments, including TRBV6-2 and TRBV6-3, could not be distinguished by the 87-base-pair reads and were therefore excluded. Compared with the roughly 700-donor mean, donors in an Asian-associated ancestry cluster had fewer N-insertions in productive TCRs, according to a later genetic analysis. According to the authors, the approach could potentially be generalized to other disease states and immunological phenotypes. While some public TCRs were present in many individuals, most TCR sequences turned up only very rarely across donors. Linkage disequilibrium might explain the correlated functional status among segregating V segments, but an unknown experimental factor could not be ruled out. Cytomegalovirus status was reported to be diagnosed by the classifier with high specificity and sensitivity in both the original and validation cohorts. A further reported finding was that TCR beta sequences accurately predicted the HLA-A and HLA-B alleles for most subjects in the first cohort. Fewer than 20 rarely observed V segments, including chromosome 9 orphons, were excluded from the earlier analysis of approximately 500 of the donors because counts were too low. Sequencing depth was assumed to be roughly uniform across donors in the presence/absence analyses, though that assumption may not hold. The only immune exposure information available for the cohort was CMV serostatus. Strong co-occurrence of HLA alleles, especially DR and DQ, made assigning TCR associations to individual alleles difficult. Several of the top co-occurrence clusters appeared to be linked to parvovirus B19, influenza, CMV and Epstein-Barr virus, according to a later analysis. Three of the identified cytomegalovirus-associated TCR beta chains were confirmed in vitro to be specific for cytomegalovirus antigens. Specific HLA alleles were associated with more than 15,000 TCR beta sequences at a false discovery rate of 0.05 in a later analysis.

The receptor library was made with the immunoSEQ multiplex PCR assay. A mixture of 60 forward primers for TCR Vbeta segments and 13 reverse primers for TCR Jbeta segments was used in the multiplex PCR. Amplification of the CDR3 region of rearranged TCR beta genes was performed with a multiplex PCR assay on genomic DNA. The amplified TCR beta libraries were sequenced on the Illumina HiSeq System as 87-base-pair reads. Processing in the source paper ran as follows. A later analysis tallied approximately 87 million unique TCR beta chains across the 660 or so repertoires, and some 12 million of those chains were shared by two or more donors. Raw reads were error-corrected and collapsed into unique sequences with a nearest-neighbor algorithm that merged closely related sequences to remove PCR and sequencing errors. V, D and J gene segments were assigned by aligning CDR3 sequences to IMGT reference sequences. For a sequence to be retained, at least a six-nucleotide match to both a V gene segment and a J gene segment was required. A rearrangement counted as productive if the CDR3 had no stop codons and remained in frame with V and J, and every other rearrangement counted as non-productive. CDR3 was defined by IMGT convention, running from the second conserved V-encoded cysteine to the conserved J-encoded phenylalanine. Sequences without an unambiguous match to a single V gene segment were excluded from the earlier analysis of a few hundred of the donors. An earlier analysis of some 500 of the donors classified V segments as functional when productive rearrangements were above 56.7% and as segregating when the standard deviation between donors was above 5%. A statistical classification framework was built for diagnosing cytomegalovirus status from the catalog of TCR beta chain sequences. In a later analysis, V and J genes were assigned by comparing TCR nucleotide sequences against IMGT/GENE-DB human TR gene sequences. A later analysis assigned CDR3 sequences and most-parsimonious VDJ recombination scenarios with the TCRdist pipeline. In a later analysis, each TCR beta chain was defined by its CDR3 amino acid sequence together with its V-gene family, and reads lacking a unique V-gene family were excluded. To address suspected cross-contamination and a sequencing artifact, a later analysis removed some 620 highly shared, low-generation-probability nucleotide sequences. A later analysis calculated a clonal expansion index for each public chain from normalized within-repertoire ranks of inferred template counts. In a later analysis, generation probabilities were computed with a VDJ recombination model fitted to out-of-frame rearrangements, and the resulting probabilities were checked against IGoR. Hypergeometric tests were used in a later analysis to score TCR-TCR, TCR-HLA and TCR-CMV co-occurrence, with a repertoire-size bias correction applied to the TCR pairs. In a later analysis, false discovery rates were estimated by permuting HLA or CMV assignments 20 times. In a later analysis, co-occurring TCRs were grouped using DBSCAN, with TCRdist sequence similarity added in when clustering inside HLA-allele-positive subsets. Co-occurrence clustering excluded repertoires with fewer than 30,000 or more than 120,000 public chains, plus five with anomalous nucleotide sharing. This immuneACCESS table, as held by TCRdb, lists in-frame sequences with V and J called but not all clones. Of the missing ones, under half trace to an unresolved V gene in checked studies; the others have no known cause. V and J calls and clone size are given by that table; D and trimming were obtained from the DNA. This sample's records show 75,000 to 90,000 clones. The ten largest clonotypes hold over 1.2% of the sample.

The rearranged segments are TRBV19 and TRBJ2-1; 10 bases in the middle match TRBD2. Sequencing was performed on PBMCs. This TCR came from a woman aged 55-70 years in good health and CMV-seronegative. This receptor carries the CDR3 CASSIASGSGNEQFF. The DNA sequence is as follows: TGTGCCAGTAGTATCGCTAGCGGGAGTGGCAATGAGCAGTTCTTC.